This T cell receptor beta chain was identified in a study of control samples from healthy donors and cancer patients (dated by TCRdb to between 2020 and 2021). V is shortened by 2 bases, J by 0 bases, and the region joining them spans 6 bases. The CDR3 has 13 amino acids, counting the end cysteine and phenylalanine. Kept here is only the CDR3 DNA, which spans 39 bases and is read in frame from base 1. CDR1 and CDR2 were assigned from the germline V gene as SGHRS and YFSETQ. Comment on this clone: The antigen it recognizes is unknown. Base quality data are lacking; no much larger clone is found one base away.

Libraries were made using the immunoSEQ multiplex PCR assay. Held by TCRdb, this immuneACCESS table contains in-frame sequences only and omits some clones. Under half of the omission traces to an unresolved V gene where checked; the cause of the rest is unknown. Within this sample are roughly 450,000 clones, with around nine tenths of them counted one time only. The biggest ten clones account for 5% to 7% of the sample. The receptor comes from a man aged 40-50 years with head and neck cancer. Sequencing was carried out using PBMCs. Rearrangement joined TRBV5-1 to TRBJ2-7, and possibly TRBD2, on 6 matching bases. The DNA is TGCGCCAGCAGCTTTAGCGGCTCCTACGAGCAGTACTTC. Its translation reads: CASSFSGSYEQYF. With all but the CDR3 taken from the reference TRBV5-1 and TRBJ2-7 genes, the full variable domain is: KAGVTQTPRYLIKTRGQQVTLSCSPISGHRSVSWYQQTPGQGLQFLFEYFSETQRNKGNFPGRFSGRQFSNSRSEMNVSTLELGDSALYLCASSFSGSYEQYFGPGTRLTVT.